The 25 T cell receptor beta chains below were found in one sample sequenced in a study of T cell responses to AZD1222 COVID-19 vaccine. Measured with immunoSEQ multiplex PCR; TCRdb has only the in-frame clones, and not every one. In the table there are some 83,000 clones, around 88% of which are singletons. This material consisted of peripheral blood, taken on day 0 of AZD1222 vaccination. These receptors came from an adult in good health.

The chain links TRBV5-4 to TRBJ1-2; no clear D. Between the trimmed V and J ends, which lost 4 bases and 7 bases, there was a span of 20 bases. This CDR3 is 15 amino acids long. Germline V CDR1 and CDR2: SGHNT, YYREEE (reference sequence). The CDR3 reads CASSPSYSSPGGYTF. The CDR3, as DNA: TGTGCCAGCAGCCCATCTTACAGCTCCCCGGGTGGCTACACCTTC.

In its sample, this clone was seen once. The chain combines TRBV25-1 with TRBJ2-7; TRBD2 matches at 14 bases. The V gene end was trimmed by 8 bases and the J gene end by 6 bases; junction bases not matched to a gene: 6. Germline V gives CDR1 MGHDK, CDR2 SYGVNS. There are 14 residues in the CDR3. The CDR3 region has the DNA TGTGCCAGCGGGTCGGGACTAGCGGGAGCCGAGCAGTACTTC. Amino acid sequence: CASGSGLAGAEQYF.

On this clone itself: Other DNA sequences within the sample encode an identical CDR3. The chain recombines TRBV6-5 with TRBJ1-2, with a weak D call TRBD1 (6 bases). The CDR3 is made up of 15 amino acids. Trimming shortened V by 0 bases and J by 4 bases, and 12 bases separated the two germline ends. CDR1 and CDR2 from the germline V gene are MNHEY and SVGAGI. The CDR3 here is CASSYSQGQGYGYTF. The CDR3 DNA follows: TGTGCCAGCAGTTACTCCCAGGGGCAGGGCTATGGCTACACCTTC.

This clone was seen a handful of times. This chain links TRBV5-4 with TRBJ2-7; D could derive from TRBD1 or TRBD2 (5 bases each). Deletions cut 1 base from V and 7 bases from J, with 12 bases between. This CDR3 is 13 amino acids long. CDR1 and CDR2 from the germline V gene are SGHNT and YYREEE (reference sequence). The CDR3, as DNA: TGTGCCAGCAGCTTGTTCGGGGCCGGAGAGCAGTACTTC. Its protein is CASSLFGAGEQYF.

This chain uses TRBV4-2 with TRBJ1-1; perhaps TRBD1 as D (5 bases). The CDR3 is 13 amino acids. Germline V gives CDR1 LGHNA, CDR2 YNFKEQ. V was cut by 1 base and J by 7 bases, with 10 bases left in between. CDR3 nucleotide sequence: TGTGCCAGCAGCCAAGGGGGGTTTGATGAAGCTTTCTTT. Residues: CASSQGGFDEAFF.

The V call is TRBV7-2, the J call TRBJ1-1; D gene unclear. The germline V gene encodes CDR1 SGHTA and CDR2 FQGNSA. Trimming stripped 7 bases from V and 1 base from J, with 13 bases between. The CDR3 is 14 residues long. The CDR3 loop reads CASTRARANTEAFF. The CDR3 DNA reads TGTGCCAGCACCCGTGCCCGGGCGAACACTGAAGCTTTCTTT.

The rearrangement uses TRBV18 and TRBJ2-3; D is possibly TRBD1 (5 bases). The CDR3 contains 15 residues. Germline loops: CDR1 KGHSH, CDR2 LQKENI. Trimming removed 2 bases from V and 2 bases from J, with 11 bases in between. CDR3 in amino acids: CASSPMQGSTDTQYF. The DNA of the CDR3 is TGTGCCAGCTCACCAATGCAGGGATCCACAGATACGCAGTATTTT. Looking up the rest from reference TRBV18 and TRBJ2-3 gives the full variable domain: NAGVMQNPRHLVRRRGQEARLRCSPMKGHSHVYWYRQLPEEGLKFMVYLQKENIIDESGMPKERFSAEFPKEGPSILRIQQVVRGDSAAYFCASSPMQGSTDTQYFGPGTRLTVL.

V and J are TRBV14 and TRBJ2-1; 8 positions agree with TRBD2. Germline V lookup: CDR1 SGHDN, CDR2 FVKESK. J was trimmed by 6 bases and V by 6 bases; bases with no gene match: 13. This CDR3 has 16 amino acids. In nucleotides, the CDR3 is TGTGCCAGCAGTCCCGGACTAGCCGGAGGGGGCAATGAGCAGTTCTTC. It codes for CASSPGLAGGGNEQFF.

J is TRBJ1-2 and V is TRBV6-2 or TRBV6-3, with D tentatively TRBD1 (6 bases). CDR3 size: 15 residues. The germline CDR1 and CDR2 sequences are MNHEY and SVGEGT. Trimming took off 5 bases at V and 5 bases at J, with 18 bases between the two ends. Here the CDR3 reads CASSPPPTGLYGYTF. The CDR3 nucleotides read TGTGCCAGCAGTCCGCCCCCAACAGGGCTTTATGGCTACACCTTC.

The V call is TRBV9, the J call TRBJ2-3; 8 nucleotides line up with TRBD2. Germline assignment: CDR1 SGDLS and CDR2 YYNGEE. V lost 3 bases, J lost 4 bases, and 16 bases stayed unmatched. The CDR3 covers 18 residues. The CDR3 loop is CASSAAVGGSGTADTQYF. The CDR3 nucleotides read TGTGCCAGCAGCGCCGCAGTTGGGGGTAGCGGGACCGCAGATACGCAGTATTTT.

This chain links TRBV28 with TRBJ1-2, with D possibly being TRBD1 (6 bases). Trimming removed 7 bases from V and 7 bases from J, with 13 bases in between. Per germline, CDR1 MDHEN and CDR2 SYDVKM. There are 12 residues in the CDR3. CDR3 residues: CASNTGGIGYTF. Written as DNA, the CDR3 is TGTGCCAGCAATACGGGGGGCATTGGCTACACCTTC.

The rearrangement joins TRBV5-1 to TRBJ2-2; possibly TRBD2 for D (6 bases). This CDR3 comprises 16 residues. Trimming stripped 1 base from V and 1 base from J, with 11 bases between. The germline V gene has CDR1 SGHRS and CDR2 YFSETQ. The CDR3 reads CASSLSPGGNTGELFF. The CDR3, as DNA: TGCGCCAGCAGCTTGTCCCCCGGGGGGAACACCGGGGAGCTGTTTTTT.

This clone was detected only once. The chain has TRBV12-5 and TRBJ2-3; no clear D gene. Deletions cut 3 bases from V and 6 bases from J, with 4 bases between. CDR1 is LGHNT, CDR2 FRNRAP, per germline. This CDR3 is built from 11 residues. The CDR3 bases are TGTGCTAGTGGTTTAGGGGATACGCAGTATTTT. Protein product: CASGLGDTQYF.

Here the CDR3 DNA reads TGTGCCAGTAGTACGGGGGCGGGGGGCTACTACGAGCAGTACTTC. This codes for CASSTGAGGYYEQYF. The chain has TRBV19 and TRBJ2-7; 8 positions agree with TRBD2. V dropped 4 bases and J dropped 3; count of bases not matched to a gene: 8. Per germline, CDR1 LNHDA and CDR2 SQIVND (reference sequence). The CDR3 is 15 residues long.

Turning to this clone: The junction shows a germline mismatch at one end, possibly a read error. The chain carries TRBV6-5 and TRBJ2-7, with unresolved D. The germline V gene encodes CDR1 MNHEY and CDR2 SVGAGI. This CDR3 is 16 amino acids long. CDR3 loop: CASSYALDGVSSEQYF. The CDR3 DNA sequence: TGTGCCAGCAGTTACGCGTTAGATGGTGTGTCCTCCGAGCAGTACTTC.

The chain is built from TRBV5-1 and TRBJ1-6, with 7 nucleotides matching TRBD1. The V segment lost 9 bases and the J segment 0 bases; nucleotides outside the gene matches: 12. The length of the CDR3 is 17 residues. The V gene's germline CDR1 is SGHRS and CDR2 YFSETQ. The CDR3 DNA follows: TGCGCCACCATACCACAGGGGAAGAGCTCCTATAATTCACCCCTCCACTTT. Translation: CATIPQGKSSYNSPLHF.

This chain connects TRBV30 to TRBJ1-5; tentatively, D is TRBD1 (5 bases). CDR3 length equals 19 residues. Germline V gene data show CDR1 as GTSNPN and CDR2 as SVGIG (reference sequence). Trimming removed 0 bases at V and 2 bases at J, with 23 bases between. The chain's CDR3 is CAWSVRGWIADSGNQPQHF. The CDR3 DNA sequence: TGTGCCTGGAGTGTGAGGGGTTGGATAGCGGACTCCGGCAATCAGCCCCAGCATTTT.

This clone was seen only once. The CDR3, as DNA: TGTGCCAGCAGTTCGACTGGGATGAAAGAAAAACTGTTTTTT. This codes for CASSSTGMKEKLFF. The chain recombines TRBV5-4 with TRBJ1-4, with D unclear. Deletions cut 5 bases from V and 8 bases from J, with 16 bases between. Germline lookup yields CDR1 SGHNT and CDR2 YYREEE (reference sequence). The CDR3 covers 14 residues. Complete variable domain (other parts from reference TRBV5-4 and TRBJ1-4): ETGVTQSPTHLIKTRGQQVTLRCSSQSGHNTVSWYQQALGQGPQFIFQYYREEENGRGNFPPRFSGLQFPNYSSELNVNALELDDSALYLCASSSTGMKEKLFFGSGTQLSVL.

This chain connects TRBV28 to TRBJ2-2; D perhaps matches TRBD1 (6 bases). Germline-derived CDR1 and CDR2 are MDHEN and SYDVKM. Trimming removed 6 bases from V and 4 bases from J, with 21 bases in between. CDR3 length: 17 residues. CDR3 nucleotide sequence: TGTGCCAGCAGCCCCAGAAAAGGCAGGGGTCTCACCGGGGAGCTGTTTTTT. This gives the protein CASSPRKGRGLTGELFF.

The chain links TRBV27 to TRBJ1-1, with 7 bases fitting TRBD1. Trimming removed 6 bases from V and 5 bases from J; junction bases left unmatched: 9. This CDR3 comprises 14 residues. Per the germline V gene, CDR1 is MNHEY and CDR2 is SMNVEV (reference sequence). In nucleotides, the CDR3 is TGTGCCAGCAGCATGAACAGGGGAGGGACTGAAGCTTTCTTT. Protein: CASSMNRGGTEAFF.

This clone was picked up a small number of times. The chain couples TRBV6-6 to TRBJ2-7; the match to TRBD1 covers 9 bases. Germline trimming cut 5 bases from V and 4 bases from J; bases unmatched to any gene: 6. This CDR3 has 14 amino acids. Per the germline V gene, CDR1 is MNHNY and CDR2 is SVGAGI (reference sequence). The CDR3 spells CASSNRDRAYEQYF. CDR3 nucleotides: TGTGCCAGCAGTAACCGGGACAGGGCTTACGAGCAGTACTTC.

V gene TRBV19 combines with J gene TRBJ2-2; D is uncertain. V was clipped by 6 bases and J by 2 bases, with 13 bases between them. CDR3 length: 15 amino acids. Germline V lookup: CDR1 LNHDA, CDR2 SQIVND (reference sequence). This CDR3 is CASSWQLLNTGELFF. For the CDR3, the DNA is TGTGCCAGTAGCTGGCAGTTATTAAACACCGGGGAGCTGTTTTTT.

This clone was seen a handful of times. The genes are TRBV19 and TRBJ1-2, with a weak D call TRBD1 (6 bases). The CDR3 length is 13 residues. CDR1 is LNHDA, CDR2 SQIVND, per germline (reference sequence). V lost 3 bases and J lost 6, with 11 bases in between. This chain's CDR3 is CASSMGQGNGYTF. CDR3 coding DNA: TGTGCCAGTAGTATGGGGCAGGGGAATGGCTACACCTTC.

The CDR3 reads CAISRGDSNQPQHF. CDR3 sequence (DNA): TGTGCCATCAGTCGGGGGGACAGCAATCAGCCCCAGCATTTT. This chain connects TRBV10-3 to TRBJ1-5; tentatively, D is TRBD1 (5 bases). CDR1 ENHRY and CDR2 SYGVKD come from the germline V gene. Deletions cut 5 bases from V and 1 base from J, with 9 bases between. The CDR3 contains 14 residues.

The V call is TRBV30, the J call TRBJ1-1; D is possibly TRBD1 (6 bases). Trimming removed 4 bases from V and 3 bases from J, with 21 bases in between. CDR1 and CDR2 (germline): GTSNPN, SVGIG (reference sequence). The CDR3 covers 16 residues. Here the CDR3 DNA reads TGTGCCTGGACCCCGAGGGGGAGTTTATTCGACACTGAAGCTTTCTTT. Its protein product is CAWTPRGSLFDTEAFF.